The 20 T cell receptor beta chains presented below share a single source sample, sequenced in a study of T cell responses to AZD1222 COVID-19 vaccine. Measured with immunoSEQ multiplex PCR; TCRdb has only the in-frame clones, and not every one. The sample shows tens of thousands of clones, about 88% of them seen only once. Sample: peripheral blood, taken on day 0 of AZD1222 vaccination. The receptors were gathered from an adult in good health.

This rearrangement joins TRBV5-5 to TRBJ1-2, with D unresolved. Germline values: CDR1 SGHKS, CDR2 YYEKEE (reference sequence). The V end was cut by 5 bases, the J end by 3 bases, with 14 bases between. There are 14 residues in the CDR3. CDR3 in DNA: TGTGCCAGCAGTCGCCAAGACGGGCACTATGGCTACACCTTC. Encoded protein: CASSRQDGHYGYTF.

This sequence joins TRBV7-8 and TRBJ2-3, with D possibly being TRBD2 (5 bases). The CDR3 has 15 amino acids. Germline V gives CDR1 SGHVS, CDR2 FQNEAQ. With 3 bases removed from V and 2 bases from J, the gap between germline ends came to 12 bases. CDR3 sequence: CASSFSLDYTDTQYF. Here the CDR3 DNA reads TGTGCCAGCAGCTTCAGTCTAGACTACACAGATACGCAGTATTTT.

The chain carries TRBV4-3 and TRBJ1-2, with no clear D. Between the trimmed V and J ends, which lost 0 bases and 2 bases, there was a span of 13 bases. CDR3 length: 16 residues. Germline assignment: CDR1 LGHNA and CDR2 YSLEER. The DNA for the CDR3 is TGCGCCAGCAGCCAAGATAAGTTCCCGAGGAACTATGGCTACACCTTC. This translates into CASSQDKFPRNYGYTF.

The chain joins TRBV9 to TRBJ1-1; D is perhaps TRBD1 (6 bases). V shed 0 bases and J shed 2 bases, with 23 bases lying between them. Germline CDR1 and CDR2: SGDLS and YYNGEE. The CDR3 has 19 amino acids. The CDR3 bases are TGTGCCAGCAGCGTAGGGACAGACCAGGTCCTCAGTGGCAACACTGAAGCTTTCTTT. It translates to CASSVGTDQVLSGNTEAFF.

The V gene is TRBV7-2, the J gene TRBJ1-6; D not certain. The CDR3 is made up of 15 amino acids. In germline, CDR1 is SGHTA, CDR2 FQGNSA. Between the trimmed V and J ends, which lost 2 bases and 7 bases, there was a span of 12 bases. CDR3 in DNA: TGTGCCAGCAGCTTAAGCATTTCGGGGAATTCACCCCTCCACTTT. Its translation is CASSLSISGNSPLHF.

The chain recombines TRBV6-2 or TRBV6-3 with TRBJ1-1; 7 nucleotides match TRBD1. V lost 2 bases and J lost 1; bases outside the gene matches: 10. Germline lookup yields CDR1 MNHEY and CDR2 SVGEGT. CDR3 length: 17 residues. The CDR3 region is CASSYTPGGYSNTEAFF. The CDR3 DNA follows: TGTGCCAGCAGTTACACCCCAGGGGGTTATTCGAACACTGAAGCTTTCTTT.

The CDR3 loop is CASSHKWGSSYNSPLHF. In DNA, the CDR3 is TGTGCCAGCAGCCATAAATGGGGAAGCTCCTATAATTCACCCCTCCACTTT. The V gene is TRBV14, the J gene TRBJ1-6; D is undetermined. This CDR3 has 17 amino acids. CDR1 and CDR2 (germline): SGHDN, FVKESK. V dropped 3 bases and J dropped 0 bases, with 12 bases sitting between them.

The V call is TRBV2, the J call TRBJ2-3; 12 positions agree with TRBD1. The germline CDR1 and CDR2 sequences are SNHLY and FYNNEI. V shed 2 bases, J shed 2 bases, and the junction held 5 bases outside the gene matches. The CDR3 runs to 17 residues. The DNA for the CDR3 is TGTGCCAGCAGTGAAATAGTGGGACAGGGGGCCACAGATACGCAGTATTTT. Translation: CASSEIVGQGATDTQYF.

This rearrangement joins TRBV15 to TRBJ1-5; TRBD1 is a possible D gene (5 bases). The CDR3 is 15 residues long. The V end lost 3 bases, the J end lost 0 bases, and 9 bases lay between the germline ends. Germline CDR1 and CDR2: LNHNV and YYDKDF (reference sequence). CDR3 sequence: CATSSREISNQPQHF. In DNA, the CDR3 is TGTGCCACCAGCAGCAGGGAAATTAGCAATCAGCCCCAGCATTTT.

This clone appeared once. The chain carries TRBV6-6 and TRBJ1-2; 8 positions agree with TRBD1. In germline, CDR1 is MNHNY, CDR2 SVGAGI (reference sequence). J gave up 4 bases and V 2 bases, and 6 bases lay outside the gene matches. This CDR3 has 15 residues. CDR3 DNA sequence: TGTGCCAGCAGTTACCCTCAGGGGGCGGCCTATGGCTACACCTTC. Protein sequence: CASSYPQGAAYGYTF.

The V and J genes are TRBV28 and TRBJ2-7; D not resolved. Trimming stripped 3 bases from V and 0 bases from J, with 15 bases between. This CDR3 spans 16 amino acids. The germline gives CDR1 MDHEN, CDR2 SYDVKM. The CDR3 here is CASSFRYGHSSYEQYF. CDR3 nucleotides: TGTGCCAGCAGTTTCCGGTACGGTCATAGCTCCTACGAGCAGTACTTC. Based on the CDR3 plus reference TRBV28 and TRBJ2-7, the full variable domain is DVKVTQSSRYLVKRTGEKVFLECVQDMDHENMFWYRQDPGLGLRLIYFSYDVKMKEKGDIPEGYSVSREKKERFSLILESASTNQTSMYLCASSFRYGHSSYEQYFGPGTRLTVT.

The V call is TRBV7-2, the J call TRBJ2-3; D is perhaps TRBD1 (5 bases). The germline gives CDR1 SGHTA, CDR2 FQGNSA. The CDR3 spans 15 residues. The germline V and J ends were trimmed by 0 bases and 0 bases, with 7 bases remaining between them. The CDR3 region has the DNA TGTGCCAGCAGCTTAGCGACAGTTAGCACAGATACGCAGTATTTT. It yields the protein CASSLATVSTDTQYF.

The V gene is TRBV24-1, the J gene TRBJ2-1; no reliable D call. Trimming removed 5 bases at V and 5 bases at J, with 6 bases between. CDR1 is KGHDR, CDR2 SFDVKD, per germline. The CDR3 loop spans 12 amino acids. DNA for the CDR3: TGTGCCACCAGTGGGACGAACAATGAGCAGTTCTTC. Translating it yields CATSGTNNEQFF.

The V gene is TRBV2, the J gene TRBJ1-2; a possible D gene is TRBD1 (5 bases). V was clipped by 5 bases and J by 4 bases, with 11 bases between them. Germline V CDR1 and CDR2: SNHLY, FYNNEI. The length of the CDR3 is 13 residues. CDR3 sequence reads: CASSQGTFYGYTF. In DNA, the CDR3 is TGTGCCAGCAGTCAAGGGACGTTCTATGGCTACACCTTC.

The CDR3 DNA sequence: TGTGCCAGCAGCCCTCCTGCGGGAGGGACGACGGACGAGCAGTACTTC. This sequence encodes CASSPPAGGTTDEQYF. The V and J genes are TRBV7-3 and TRBJ2-7; TRBD2 matches 9 bases. V shed 5 bases, J shed 5 bases, and the junction held 13 bases outside the gene matches. Germline CDR1 SGHTA, CDR2 FQGTGA. CDR3 length: 16 amino acids.

V and J are TRBV9 and TRBJ2-7; a weak D match, TRBD2 (6 bases). The CDR3 spans 16 residues. Germline V CDR1 and CDR2: SGDLS, YYNGEE. V lost 3 bases and J 1 base, leaving 17 bases between the germline ends. CDR3 sequence reads: CASSASGGVNSYEQYF. DNA of the CDR3: TGTGCCAGCAGCGCCTCAGGAGGGGTAAATTCCTACGAGCAGTACTTC.

The rearrangement joins TRBV4-3 to TRBJ2-7; 10 bases map to TRBD2. The germline V gene has CDR1 LGHNA and CDR2 YSLEER. V gave up 1 base and J gave up 1 base; unmatched junction bases: 4. The CDR3 runs to 16 residues. The chain's CDR3 is CASSQAGLADSYEQYF. The CDR3 DNA sequence: TGCGCCAGCAGCCAAGCCGGACTAGCGGATTCCTACGAGCAGTACTTC.

The J gene is TRBJ1-6, the V gene TRBV9; TRBD1 agrees at 7 bases. In germline, CDR1 is SGDLS, CDR2 YYNGEE. The CDR3 is 14 residues long. The V segment lost 2 bases and the J segment 7 bases; nucleotides outside the gene matches: 3. CDR3 in DNA: TGTGCCAGCAGCGTCCGGGACAGCAATTCACCCCTCCACTTT. As protein: CASSVRDSNSPLHF.

This rearrangement joins TRBV6-5 to TRBJ1-5; D remains ambiguous. The germline V and J ends were trimmed by 3 bases and 6 bases, with 6 bases remaining between them. The CDR3 is 12 amino acids. The germline V gene has CDR1 MNHEY and CDR2 SVGAGI. The CDR3 DNA reads TGTGCCAGCAGTTATATAAGTCAGCCCCAGCATTTT. Translating gives CASSYISQPQHF.

This clone was recorded once. The chain links TRBV7-8 to TRBJ1-6; 8 bases map to TRBD1. There are 17 residues in the CDR3. Germline V gene lookup returns CDR1 SGHVS and CDR2 FQNEAQ. The V gene end was trimmed by 5 bases and the J gene end by 3 bases; junction bases not matched to a gene: 9. For the CDR3, the DNA is TGTGCCAGCAGCGCCCGGGACAGGAATATCTATAATTCACCCCTCCACTTT. It specifies CASSARDRNIYNSPLHF.